The rows below give T cell receptor beta chains drawn from one sample of a study of T cells after yellow fever vaccination. A single record per CDR3 protein comes from TCRdb applying MiXCR to the 5' RACE reads. This sample has over 300,000 distinct CDR3 sequences, with 4.1% found just once. This specimen was PBMCs, taken 5 days after the yellow fever booster vaccination. The receptors come from a man between 18 and 29 years old who received the YFV17D yellow fever vaccine. Both conserved end residues are part of each CDR3. D genes are given only for firm matches. Part of the rows lack a size; the others show once, few, many or a class for expanded clones.

j_call: TRBJ2-2; v_call: TRBV2; clone_size: .; d_call: .; cdr3_aa: CASSENMGRGGELFF; cdr3_nt: TGTGCCAGCAGTGAAAATATGGGGCGCGGCGGGGAGCTGTTTTTT
j_call: TRBJ2-7; v_call: TRBV7-9; clone_size: .; d_call: .; cdr3_aa: CASSLGQVGSYEQYF; cdr3_nt: TGTGCCAGCAGCCTCGGGCAGGTTGGTTCGTACGAGCAGTACTTC
j_call: TRBJ2-5; v_call: TRBV10-3; clone_size: many; d_call: .; cdr3_aa: CAISESGGVETQYF; cdr3_nt: TGTGCCATCAGTGAGTCTGGCGGGGTAGAGACCCAGTACTTC
j_call: TRBJ2-2; v_call: TRBV15; clone_size: few; d_call: .; cdr3_aa: CATSRGSGRELFF; cdr3_nt: TGTGCCACCAGCAGAGGGTCTGGCAGGGAGCTGTTTTTT
j_call: TRBJ1-6; v_call: TRBV4-1; clone_size: .; d_call: .; cdr3_aa: CASGLEGNRSPLHF; cdr3_nt: TGCGCCAGCGGATTGGAGGGAAATCGGTCACCCCTCCACTTT
j_call: TRBJ1-3; v_call: TRBV5-1; clone_size: few; d_call: .; cdr3_aa: CASSFGEPGNTIYF; cdr3_nt: TGCGCCAGCAGCTTCGGGGAACCTGGAAACACCATATATTTT
j_call: TRBJ2-3; v_call: TRBV28; clone_size: .; d_call: TRBD2; cdr3_aa: CASSLLGLAGGQGDTQYF; cdr3_nt: TGTGCCAGCAGTTTACTCGGACTAGCGGGGGGGCAGGGAGATACGCAGTATTTT
j_call: TRBJ1-6; v_call: TRBV7-2; clone_size: few; d_call: .; cdr3_aa: CASSADGDSPLHF; cdr3_nt: TGTGCCAGCAGCGCTGACGGGGACTCACCCCTCCACTTT
j_call: TRBJ1-1; v_call: TRBV12-5; clone_size: .; d_call: .; cdr3_aa: CASGPGRGGQTEAFF; cdr3_nt: TGTGCTAGTGGCCCCGGGAGAGGGGGGCAGACTGAAGCTTTCTTT
j_call: TRBJ1-3; v_call: TRBV12-3/TRBV12-4; clone_size: few; d_call: .; cdr3_aa: CASSFYSFGNTIYF; cdr3_nt: TGTGCCAGCAGTTTTTACAGCTTTGGAAACACCATATATTTT
j_call: TRBJ2-3; v_call: TRBV9; clone_size: few; d_call: .; cdr3_aa: CASSAGTSQTQYF; cdr3_nt: TGTGCCAGCAGCGCAGGGACCTCACAAACGCAGTATTTT
j_call: TRBJ2-2; v_call: TRBV5-5; clone_size: many; d_call: .; cdr3_aa: CASSWRAGERTGELFF; cdr3_nt: TGTGCCAGCAGCTGGAGGGCAGGGGAACGGACCGGGGAGCTGTTTTTT
j_call: TRBJ2-7; v_call: TRBV6-1; clone_size: .; d_call: .; cdr3_aa: CASSEFMGQAYEQYF; cdr3_nt: TGTGCCAGCAGTGAGTTCATGGGACAAGCCTACGAGCAGTACTTC
j_call: TRBJ1-5; v_call: TRBV6-2/TRBV6-3; clone_size: few; d_call: .; cdr3_aa: CASSRQDDSNQPQHF; cdr3_nt: TGTGCCAGCAGTCGACAGGACGATAGCAATCAGCCCCAGCATTTT
j_call: TRBJ2-3; v_call: TRBV3-1; clone_size: .; d_call: .; cdr3_aa: CAVAQTSTDTQYF; cdr3_nt: TGTGCCGTTGCACAGACTAGCACAGATACGCAGTATTTT
j_call: TRBJ1-1; v_call: TRBV20-1; clone_size: few; d_call: .; cdr3_aa: CSARHGGFTEAFF; cdr3_nt: TGCAGTGCTAGACACGGGGGGTTCACTGAAGCTTTCTTT
j_call: TRBJ2-6; v_call: TRBV6-2/TRBV6-3; clone_size: .; d_call: .; cdr3_aa: CAAGSSGANVLTF; cdr3_nt: TGTGCCGCGGGGAGCTCTGGGGCCAACGTCCTGACTTTC
j_call: TRBJ2-7; v_call: TRBV6-5; clone_size: many; d_call: .; cdr3_aa: CASRGGYEQYF; cdr3_nt: TGTGCCAGCAGGGGCGGGTACGAGCAGTACTTC
j_call: TRBJ2-4; v_call: TRBV2; clone_size: few; d_call: .; cdr3_aa: CASTRLRGELNIQYF; cdr3_nt: TGTGCCAGCACCCGACTCAGGGGGGAGTTAAACATTCAGTACTTC
j_call: TRBJ1-3; v_call: TRBV5-1; clone_size: many; d_call: .; cdr3_aa: CASSLIDGGNTIYF; cdr3_nt: TGCGCCAGCAGCTTGATAGACGGAGGAAACACCATATATTTT
j_call: TRBJ2-3; v_call: TRBV6-5; clone_size: few; d_call: TRBD1; cdr3_aa: CASSYAGQGARADTQYF; cdr3_nt: TGTGCCAGCAGTTACGCGGGACAGGGGGCGCGTGCAGATACGCAGTATTTT
j_call: TRBJ1-5; v_call: TRBV7-2; clone_size: many; d_call: .; cdr3_aa: CASSLGPSNQPQHF; cdr3_nt: TGTGCCAGCAGCTTAGGACCTAGCAATCAGCCCCAGCATTTT
j_call: TRBJ1-1; v_call: TRBV27; clone_size: .; d_call: .; cdr3_aa: CASSPWQSTEAFF; cdr3_nt: TGTGCCAGCAGTCCTTGGCAGAGCACTGAAGCTTTCTTT